The clone carrying this T cell receptor beta chain appeared a single time. Its cognate antigen is unknown. The CDR3 consists of 15 residues. The germline V gene has CDR1 MNHEY and CDR2 SVGAGI. The J segment lost 3 bases and the V segment lost 5 bases, leaving 6 bases of the junction unmatched. Assay: immunoSEQ multiplex PCR; the TCRdb copy retains only in-frame clones and omits some. The sample includes tens of thousands of clones, roughly 90% of them seen just once. The data originate from a study of graft-versus-host responses after intestinal transplantation. Study results and caveats: Those patients showing graft-donor T cell macrochimerism displayed high graft-versus-host to host-versus-graft clonal ratios in allografts.

The material sequenced was unstimulated CD4+ T cells sorted from spleen or lymph node cells, taken before intestinal transplant. The chain is built from TRBV6-5 and TRBJ1-1; 10 bases map to TRBD1. The sequence was collected from a human donor who received an intestinal transplant. CDR3 loop: CASSTRDRGYTEAFF. The CDR3 DNA sequence: TGTGCCAGCAGTACCCGGGACAGGGGATACACTGAAGCTTTCTTT.